This T cell receptor (beta chain) was identified during a study of T-cell reconstitution after alpha-beta-depleted transplantation in children. Study-level findings and limits: At day 60, the high TCRbeta diversity found in some patients originated from recipient T cells and thymic progenitors that had survived. At around two months after transplant, the alpha-beta T cells were reportedly derived from several hundred expanded clones that came from non-depleted graft cells. Once a year had passed after transplant, T-cell counts and diversity came mostly from newly produced T cells.

This CDR3 has 14 residues. The V and J ends lost 8 bases and 4 bases respectively, with 17 bases between them. CDR1 is LNHNV, CDR2 YYDKDF, per germline (reference sequence). The library targeted TCRbeta and was prepared with unique molecular identifiers. TCRdb passed the PCR reads through MiXCR, listing each CDR3 protein once. The table has 300,000 to 350,000 distinct CDR3 sequences, around 16% seen once. Note on this clonotype: As yet, its antigen is unknown.

This receptor was obtained from a male patient under 10 years old who had a stem cell transplant for acute lymphoblastic leukemia, so the T cells may come from the graft donor. The chain employs TRBV15 and TRBJ1-2; D is undetermined. The material was PBMCs, mostly from graft donor cells, obtained 360 days after TCRalphabeta/CD19-depleted stem cell transplant. The CDR3 DNA is TGTGCCACCCCCGGGCCCCCGGGCAGCTATGGCTACACCTTC. Encoded protein: CATPGPPGSYGYTF.